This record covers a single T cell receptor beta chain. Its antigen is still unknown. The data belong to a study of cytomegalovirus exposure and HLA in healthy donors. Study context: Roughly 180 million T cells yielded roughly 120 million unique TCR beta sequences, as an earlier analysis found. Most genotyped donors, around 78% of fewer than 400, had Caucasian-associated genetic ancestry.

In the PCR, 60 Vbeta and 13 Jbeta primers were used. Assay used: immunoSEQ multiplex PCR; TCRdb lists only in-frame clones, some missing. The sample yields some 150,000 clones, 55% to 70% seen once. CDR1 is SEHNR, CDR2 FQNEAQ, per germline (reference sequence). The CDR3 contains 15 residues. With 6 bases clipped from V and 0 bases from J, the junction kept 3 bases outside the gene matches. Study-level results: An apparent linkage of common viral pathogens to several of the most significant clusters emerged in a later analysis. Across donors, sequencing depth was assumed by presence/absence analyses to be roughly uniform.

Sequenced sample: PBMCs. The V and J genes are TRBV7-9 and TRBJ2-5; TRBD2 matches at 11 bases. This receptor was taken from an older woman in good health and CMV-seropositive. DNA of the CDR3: TGTGCCAGCAGGCCGGGACTAGCGGACCAAGAGACCCAGTACTTC. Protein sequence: CASRPGLADQETQYF. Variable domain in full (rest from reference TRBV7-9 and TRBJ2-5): DTGVSQNPRHKITKRGQNVTFRCDPISEHNRLYWYRQTLGQGPEFLTYFQNEAQLEKSRLLSDRFSAERPKGSFSTLEIQRTEQGDSAMYLCASRPGLADQETQYFGPGTRLLVL.